This entry concerns a single T cell receptor (beta chain). The ends were cut back, 2 bases at V and 1 base at J, with 3 bases in the middle. The CDR3 is 12 amino acids. Germline assignment: CDR1 SGHRS and CDR2 YFSETQ. This specimen belongs to a study of immune heterogeneity within non-small cell lung tumors. The template for each sample was 550 to 700 ng of genomic DNA, which had been extracted from bulk tumor tissue. Surgery yielded several widely spaced biopsies per primary tumor. Each patient presented with untreated, newly diagnosed non-small cell lung cancer and received curative surgery. Multiplex PCR amplified the TCR beta CDR3 region. Its first round ran for 9 to 11 cycles with 32 V and 13 J primers. One entry per CDR3 protein, called by TCRdb with MiXCR from the multiplex PCR reads. The sample records several thousand distinct CDR3 sequences, 20% to 25% being singletons.

The source of this sequence is a female donor with non-small cell lung cancer. The specimen sequenced was lung tumor tissue. This chain uses TRBV5-1 with TRBJ2-5; D ambiguous. The CDR3 region is CASSFLQETQYF. DNA for the CDR3: TGCGCCAGCAGCTTCCTCCAAGAGACCCAGTACTTC. The whole variable domain, filled in from reference TRBV5-1 and TRBJ2-5, reads KAGVTQTPRYLIKTRGQQVTLSCSPISGHRSVSWYQQTPGQGLQFLFEYFSETQRNKGNFPGRFSGRQFSNSRSEMNVSTLELGDSALYLCASSFLQETQYFGPGTRLLVL.